This entry is about one TCR beta chain. This clonotype was detected a few times. Its antigen remains unidentified. One base away there is no much larger clone; base qualities are not given. TCRdb lists the instrument as Illumina HiSeq 1500. The public reads were reprocessed in TCRdb via fastp at Q25 and MiXCR, keeping in-frame beta chains. Each record represents a unique CDR3 protein, reported with the most common genes and DNA among its rows. The sample includes 200,000 to 300,000 distinct CDR3 sequences, with about 12% observed a single time. The ten largest make up 1.6% of the sample. The data derive from a study of T cell repertoires in cytomegalovirus infection (dated by TCRdb to 2018 to 2020). Context from the whole study: Donor HLA type was relevant to the analysis, as public TCR beta signatures indicated carriage of CMV infection together with the matching HLA type.

The full study reports these points: The ex vivo response was dominated by HLA-C-restricted CMV-specific TCR beta clonotypes, which also provided the single most frequent clonotype in two of eight donors. In both this cohort and an independent cohort of 300 to 450 donors, the cumulative frequency of public TCR beta family members distinguished carriers of CMV infection plus the relevant HLA type.

Reading from cysteine to phenylalanine, the CDR3 counts 15 amino acids. Only the CDR3 part of the read is kept: 45 bases, read in frame from the first base. Trimming at the junction amounts to 4 bases on V and 0 bases on J, and the germline ends lie 16 bases apart. Sequences DFQATT (CDR1) and SNEGSKA (CDR2) are obtained from the germline V gene (reference sequence). The sequence came from a human donor in good health (CMV status not recorded). Some clones in this sample may be carry-over from other donors' samples. The sequence links TRBV20-1 to TRBJ2-7; perhaps TRBD1 is the D gene, with 6 bases matching. The specimen sequenced was PBMCs. The DNA sequence reads TGCAGTGCTACTGACGCGCGGACAGACTCCTACGAGCAGTACTTC. It specifies CSATDARTDSYEQYF.